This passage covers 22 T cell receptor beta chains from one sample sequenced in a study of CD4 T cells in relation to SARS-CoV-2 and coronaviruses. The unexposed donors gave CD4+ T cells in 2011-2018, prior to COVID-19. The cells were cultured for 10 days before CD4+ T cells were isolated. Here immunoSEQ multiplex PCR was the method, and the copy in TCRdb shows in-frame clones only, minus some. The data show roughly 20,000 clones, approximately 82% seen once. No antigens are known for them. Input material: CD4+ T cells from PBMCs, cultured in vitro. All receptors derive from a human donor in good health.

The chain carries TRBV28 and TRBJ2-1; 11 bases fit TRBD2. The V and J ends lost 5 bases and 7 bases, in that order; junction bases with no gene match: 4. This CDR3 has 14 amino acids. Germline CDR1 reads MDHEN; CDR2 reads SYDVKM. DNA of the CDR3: TGTGCCAGCAGTGGGACTAGCGGACTGAATGAGCAGTTCTTC. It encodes CASSGTSGLNEQFF.

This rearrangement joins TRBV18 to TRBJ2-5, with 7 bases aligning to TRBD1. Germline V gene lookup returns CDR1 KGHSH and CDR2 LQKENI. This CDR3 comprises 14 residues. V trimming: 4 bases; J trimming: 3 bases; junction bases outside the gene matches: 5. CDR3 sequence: CASSRGTAEETQYF. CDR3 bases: TGTGCCAGCTCACGGGGGACAGCCGAAGAGACCCAGTACTTC. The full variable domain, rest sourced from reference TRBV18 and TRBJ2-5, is NAGVMQNPRHLVRRRGQEARLRCSPMKGHSHVYWYRQLPEEGLKFMVYLQKENIIDESGMPKERFSAEFPKEGPSILRIQQVVRGDSAAYFCASSRGTAEETQYFGPGTRLLVL.

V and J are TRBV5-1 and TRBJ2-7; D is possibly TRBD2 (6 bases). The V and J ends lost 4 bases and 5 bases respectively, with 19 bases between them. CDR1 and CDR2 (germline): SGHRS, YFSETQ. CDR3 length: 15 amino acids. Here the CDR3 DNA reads TGCGCCAGCAGCACGGCCCGGGAGCCTAAAGACGAGCAGTACTTC. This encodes CASSTAREPKDEQYF.

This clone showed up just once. CDR3 sequence reads: CASSLQAGSGTEAFF. The DNA for the CDR3 is TGTGCCAGCAGTCTGCAGGCAGGGAGTGGCACTGAAGCTTTCTTT. The V call is TRBV6-5, the J call TRBJ1-1; D may be TRBD1 (5 bases). V lost 5 bases, J lost 4 bases, and 17 bases lay in between. Germline V lookup: CDR1 MNHEY, CDR2 SVGAGI. There are 15 residues in the CDR3.

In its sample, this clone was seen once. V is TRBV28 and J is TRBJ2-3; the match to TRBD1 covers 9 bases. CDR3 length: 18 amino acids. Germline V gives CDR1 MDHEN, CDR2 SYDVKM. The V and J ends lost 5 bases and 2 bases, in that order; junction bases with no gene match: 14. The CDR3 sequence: CASSGARKRDRATDTQYF. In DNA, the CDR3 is TGTGCCAGCAGTGGGGCCAGAAAGCGGGACAGGGCCACAGATACGCAGTATTTT.

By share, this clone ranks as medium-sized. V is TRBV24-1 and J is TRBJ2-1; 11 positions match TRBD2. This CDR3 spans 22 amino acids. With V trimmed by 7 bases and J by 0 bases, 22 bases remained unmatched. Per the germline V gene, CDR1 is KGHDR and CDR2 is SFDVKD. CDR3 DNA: TGTGCCACCAGCGACTTGAATAGCGGGAGGGCCGAAAAGCAATCCTCCTACAATGAGCAGTTCTTC. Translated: CATSDLNSGRAEKQSSYNEQFF.

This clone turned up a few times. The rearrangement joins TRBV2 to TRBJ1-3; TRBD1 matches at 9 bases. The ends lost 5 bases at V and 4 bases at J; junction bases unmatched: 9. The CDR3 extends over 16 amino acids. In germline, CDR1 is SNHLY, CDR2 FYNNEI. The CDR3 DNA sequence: TGTGCCAGCAGTCAAACCGGGACAGGGTTCGGAAACACCATATATTTT. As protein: CASSQTGTGFGNTIYF. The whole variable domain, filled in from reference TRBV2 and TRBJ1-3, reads EPEVTQTPSHQVTQMGQEVILRCVPISNHLYFYWYRQILGQKVEFLVSFYNNEISEKSEIFDDQFSVERPDGSNFTLKIRSTKLEDSAMYFCASSQTGTGFGNTIYFGEGSWLTVV.

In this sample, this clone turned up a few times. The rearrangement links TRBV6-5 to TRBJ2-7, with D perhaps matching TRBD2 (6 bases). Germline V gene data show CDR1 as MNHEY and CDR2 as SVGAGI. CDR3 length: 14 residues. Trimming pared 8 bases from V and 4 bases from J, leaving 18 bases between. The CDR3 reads CASAALGLLYEQYF. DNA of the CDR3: TGTGCCAGCGCTGCACTGGGACTGCTATACGAGCAGTACTTC.

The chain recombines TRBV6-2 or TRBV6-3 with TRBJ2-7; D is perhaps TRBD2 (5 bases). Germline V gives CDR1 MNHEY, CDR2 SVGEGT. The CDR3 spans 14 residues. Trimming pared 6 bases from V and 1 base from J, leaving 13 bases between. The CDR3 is CASSGILGSYEQYF. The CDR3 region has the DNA TGTGCCAGCAGCGGGATTCTCGGGTCCTACGAGCAGTACTTC.

The CDR3 sequence: CASSPGTSGRLFGYEQYF. Here the CDR3 DNA reads TGCGCCAGCAGCCCTGGGACTAGCGGGAGACTATTTGGCTACGAGCAGTACTTC. This chain connects TRBV5-1 to TRBJ2-7, with TRBD2 matching 14 bases. With 4 bases clipped from V and 3 bases from J, the junction kept 12 bases outside the gene matches. The CDR3 runs 18 residues. Looked up from germline, CDR1 is SGHRS and CDR2 is YFSETQ.

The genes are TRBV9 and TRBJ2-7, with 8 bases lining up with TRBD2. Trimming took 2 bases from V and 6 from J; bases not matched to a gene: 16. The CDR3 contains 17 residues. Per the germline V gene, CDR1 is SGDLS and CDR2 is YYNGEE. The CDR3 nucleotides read TGTGCCAGCAGCGTTGGACTAGCCACCTCAACCTCCCGCGAGCAGTACTTC. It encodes CASSVGLATSTSREQYF.

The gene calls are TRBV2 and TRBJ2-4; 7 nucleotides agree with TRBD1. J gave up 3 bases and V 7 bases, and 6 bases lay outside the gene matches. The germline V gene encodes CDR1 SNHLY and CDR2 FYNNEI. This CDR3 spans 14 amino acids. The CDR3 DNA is TGTGCCAGCACTACAGGGGTAGGCAAAAACATTCAGTACTTC. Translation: CASTTGVGKNIQYF.

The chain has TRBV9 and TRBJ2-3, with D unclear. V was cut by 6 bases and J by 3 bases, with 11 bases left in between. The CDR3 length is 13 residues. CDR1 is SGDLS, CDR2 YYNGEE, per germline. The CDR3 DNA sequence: TGTGCCAGCAATCCGGCGGTTACAGATACGCAGTATTTT. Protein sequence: CASNPAVTDTQYF.

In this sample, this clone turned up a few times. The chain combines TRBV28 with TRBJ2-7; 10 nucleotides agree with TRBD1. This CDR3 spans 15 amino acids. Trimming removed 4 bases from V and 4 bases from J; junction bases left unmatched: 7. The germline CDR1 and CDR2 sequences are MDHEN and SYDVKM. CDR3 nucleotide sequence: TGTGCCAGCAGTTCCTTCCGGGACAGGGGTTACGAGCAGTACTTC. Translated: CASSSFRDRGYEQYF.

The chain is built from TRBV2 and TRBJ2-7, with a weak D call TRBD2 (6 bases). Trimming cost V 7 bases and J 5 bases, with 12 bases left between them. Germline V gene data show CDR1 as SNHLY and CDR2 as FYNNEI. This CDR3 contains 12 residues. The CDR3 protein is CASTGDWDEQYF. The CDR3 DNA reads TGTGCCAGCACTGGGGACTGGGACGAGCAGTACTTC.

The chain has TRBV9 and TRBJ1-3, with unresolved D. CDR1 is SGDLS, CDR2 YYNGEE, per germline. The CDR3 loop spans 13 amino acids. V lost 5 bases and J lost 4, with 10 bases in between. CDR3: CASSHGPGNTIYF. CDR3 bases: TGTGCCAGCAGTCACGGGCCGGGAAACACCATATATTTT.

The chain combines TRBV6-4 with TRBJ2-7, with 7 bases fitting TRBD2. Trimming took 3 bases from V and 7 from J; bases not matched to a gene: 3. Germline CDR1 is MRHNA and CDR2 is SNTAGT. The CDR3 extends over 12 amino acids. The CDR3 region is CASSEAGPEQYF. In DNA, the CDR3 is TGTGCCAGCAGTGAAGCGGGGCCGGAGCAGTACTTC.

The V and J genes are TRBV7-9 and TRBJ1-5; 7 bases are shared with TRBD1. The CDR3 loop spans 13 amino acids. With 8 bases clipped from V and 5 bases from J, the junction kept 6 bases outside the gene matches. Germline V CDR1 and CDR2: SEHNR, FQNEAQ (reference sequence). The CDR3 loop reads CASGGRGHQPQHF. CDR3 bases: TGTGCCAGCGGGGGGAGGGGGCATCAGCCCCAGCATTTT.

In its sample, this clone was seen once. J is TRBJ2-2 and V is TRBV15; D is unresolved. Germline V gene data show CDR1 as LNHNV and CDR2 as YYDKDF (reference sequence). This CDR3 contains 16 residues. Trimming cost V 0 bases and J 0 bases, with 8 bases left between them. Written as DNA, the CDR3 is TGTGCCACCAGCAGAGACGGGTCAGCGAACACCGGGGAGCTGTTTTTT. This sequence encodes CATSRDGSANTGELFF.

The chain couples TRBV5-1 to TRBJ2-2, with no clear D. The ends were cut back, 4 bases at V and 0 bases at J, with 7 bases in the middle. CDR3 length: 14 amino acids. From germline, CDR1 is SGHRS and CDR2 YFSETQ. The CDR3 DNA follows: TGCGCCAGCAGCCCGGACCCGAACACCGGGGAGCTGTTTTTT. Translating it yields CASSPDPNTGELFF. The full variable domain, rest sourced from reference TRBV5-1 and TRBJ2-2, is KAGVTQTPRYLIKTRGQQVTLSCSPISGHRSVSWYQQTPGQGLQFLFEYFSETQRNKGNFPGRFSGRQFSNSRSEMNVSTLELGDSALYLCASSPDPNTGELFFGEGSRLTVL.

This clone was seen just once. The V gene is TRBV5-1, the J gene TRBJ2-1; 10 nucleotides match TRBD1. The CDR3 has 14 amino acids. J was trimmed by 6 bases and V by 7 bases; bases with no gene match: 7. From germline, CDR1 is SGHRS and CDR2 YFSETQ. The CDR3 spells CASAPGQGTNEQFF. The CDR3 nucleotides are TGCGCCAGCGCCCCGGGACAGGGGACCAATGAGCAGTTCTTC.

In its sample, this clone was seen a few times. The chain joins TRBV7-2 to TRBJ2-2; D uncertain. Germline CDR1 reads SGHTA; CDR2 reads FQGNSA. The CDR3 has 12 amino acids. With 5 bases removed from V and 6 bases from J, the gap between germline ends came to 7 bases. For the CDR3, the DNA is TGTGCCAGCAGCCTAAGTGCCGGGGAGCTGTTTTTT. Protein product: CASSLSAGELFF.